Listed here are 26 T cell receptor beta chains from one sample, sequenced in a study of blood T cell repertoires in COVID-19. Sequencing used immunoSEQ multiplex PCR; TCRdb keeps in-frame clones, though not all of them. The data contain 250,000 to 300,000 clones, roughly 91% of them singletons. The sample taken for sequencing was PBMCs or T cells enriched from blood (not recorded which). The origin of the receptors is a woman aged 55-70 years who had recovered from COVID-19.

The chain combines TRBV5-1 with TRBJ2-1; 9 nucleotides match TRBD1. The germline V gene has CDR1 SGHRS and CDR2 YFSETQ. The CDR3 is 15 residues long. V lost 0 bases, J lost 7 bases, and 5 bases stayed unmatched. The CDR3 DNA reads TGCGCCAGCAGCTTGGCCGGGACAGGGTCGAATGAGCAGTTCTTC. As protein: CASSLAGTGSNEQFF.

The gene calls are TRBV5-1 and TRBJ1-5, with D perhaps TRBD1 (5 bases). The V gene lost 4 bases and the J gene lost 0 bases, with 14 bases spanning the gap. This CDR3 is built from 16 residues. The germline V gene has CDR1 SGHRS and CDR2 YFSETQ. The CDR3 reads CASSPTGGSSNQPQHF. The CDR3 DNA reads as TGCGCCAGCAGCCCCACGGGGGGGAGTAGCAATCAGCCCCAGCATTTT.

J is TRBJ2-7 and V is TRBV28, with TRBD1 matching 7 bases. Looked up from germline, CDR1 is MDHEN and CDR2 is SYDVKM. V was clipped by 2 bases and J by 6 bases; unmatched bases: 7. The CDR3 has 14 residues. The CDR3 is CASSLRQTGREQYF. The CDR3 nucleotides read TGTGCCAGCAGTTTACGCCAGACAGGGCGCGAGCAGTACTTC.

The genes are TRBV4-2 and TRBJ2-1, with 7 bases lining up with TRBD1. Germline V CDR1 and CDR2: LGHNA, YNFKEQ. V dropped 0 bases and J dropped 7; count of bases not matched to a gene: 6. This CDR3 spans 15 amino acids. In DNA form, the CDR3 reads TGTGCCAGCAGCCAAGAGTTGACAGGGCTAAATGAGCAGTTCTTC. Its protein product is CASSQELTGLNEQFF.

This chain uses TRBV5-1 with TRBJ1-1; a weak D match, TRBD1 (6 bases). CDR1 is SGHRS, CDR2 YFSETQ, per germline. CDR3 length: 14 residues. V was cut by 0 bases and J by 6 bases, with 12 bases left in between. CDR3 in DNA: TGCGCCAGCAGCTTGGATGGGGGCCGGGCTGAAGCTTTCTTT. It is translated as CASSLDGGRAEAFF.

V gene TRBV28 combines with J gene TRBJ2-5, with 8 bases lining up with TRBD2. Trimming at V came to 2 bases and at J to 5 bases, leaving 7 bases not matched to a gene. Germline V gene sequence: CDR1 MDHEN, CDR2 SYDVKM. The CDR3 has 15 amino acids. The CDR3 DNA reads as TGTGCCAGCAGTTTAAGCCTAGCGGGTAGTGAGACCCAGTACTTC. This translates into CASSLSLAGSETQYF.

This chain connects TRBV19 to TRBJ1-5; D is perhaps TRBD1 (5 bases). CDR3 length equals 17 residues. The germline gives CDR1 LNHDA, CDR2 SQIVND (reference sequence). V dropped 3 bases and J dropped 0 bases, with 15 bases sitting between them. The CDR3 nucleotides are TGTGCCAGTAGTATGGAGGGGTTTCAGGGTAGCAATCAGCCCCAGCATTTT. This encodes CASSMEGFQGSNQPQHF. Based on the CDR3 plus reference TRBV19 and TRBJ1-5, the full variable domain is DGGITQSPKYLFRKEGQNVTLSCEQNLNHDAMYWYRQDPGQGLRLIYYSQIVNDFQKGDIAEGYSVSREKKESFPLTVTSAQKNPTAFYLCASSMEGFQGSNQPQHFGDGTRLSIL.

For the CDR3, the DNA is TGTGCCAGCAGCTTAAGGCTCACAGCGGTCGGCTCCTACAATGAGCAGTTCTTC. Protein product: CASSLRLTAVGSYNEQFF. The chain joins TRBV11-2 to TRBJ2-1; D might be TRBD2 (5 bases). The germline V gene encodes CDR1 SGHAT and CDR2 FQNNGV. V lost 2 bases to trimming and J lost 0 bases, with 17 bases between them. This CDR3 region has 18 residues. The full variable domain, rest sourced from reference TRBV11-2 and TRBJ2-1, is EAGVAQSPRYKIIEKRQSVAFWCNPISGHATLYWYQQILGQGPKLLIQFQNNGVVDDSQLPKDRFSAERLKGVDSTLKIQPAKLEDSAVYLCASSLRLTAVGSYNEQFFGPGTRLTVL.

The chain couples TRBV3-1 (or the pseudogene TRBV3-2) to TRBJ1-2; 10 bases line up with TRBD1. The germline gives CDR1 LGHDT, CDR2 YNNKEL (reference sequence). The CDR3 contains 14 residues. With 8 bases clipped from V and 4 bases from J, the junction kept 7 bases outside the gene matches. The DNA of the CDR3 is TGTGCCAGCGGAAGACAGGGGGCGATCTATGGCTACACCTTC. Its translation: CASGRQGAIYGYTF.

This sequence joins TRBV9 and TRBJ2-7; 9 bases line up with TRBD1. With V trimmed by 0 bases and J by 6 bases, 16 bases remained unmatched. The V gene's germline CDR1 is SGDLS and CDR2 YYNGEE. The CDR3 extends over 18 amino acids. Here the CDR3 reads CASSVGPTPGTGITEQYF. The CDR3 region has the DNA TGTGCCAGCAGCGTAGGACCGACCCCCGGGACAGGGATTACCGAGCAGTACTTC.

The V and J genes are TRBV7-2 and TRBJ2-7, with TRBD2 as a possible D gene (6 bases). V shed 2 bases and J shed 0 bases, with 11 bases lying between them. CDR3 size: 15 residues. The germline gives CDR1 SGHTA, CDR2 FQGNSA. The CDR3 sequence is CASSLWGGASYEQYF. DNA for the CDR3: TGTGCCAGCAGCTTATGGGGCGGGGCCTCCTACGAGCAGTACTTC.

The CDR3 protein is CASSPRQGAPSGGYTF. CDR3 bases: TGCGCCAGCAGCCCAAGACAGGGGGCCCCGTCGGGTGGCTACACCTTC. The rearrangement uses TRBV5-1 and TRBJ1-2; TRBD1 matches at 10 bases. Germline V CDR1 and CDR2: SGHRS, YFSETQ. Germline trimming cut 4 bases from V and 7 bases from J; bases unmatched to any gene: 13. The CDR3 is made up of 16 amino acids.

The chain joins TRBV29-1 to TRBJ1-4; possibly TRBD1 for D (6 bases). Germline values: CDR1 SQVTM, CDR2 ANQGSEA. The CDR3 has 16 amino acids. Trimming removed 5 bases at V and 2 bases at J, with 18 bases between. In nucleotides, the CDR3 is TGCAGCGTTCAAAAGGGGGGGGCCGGGACTAATGAAAAACTGTTTTTT. As protein: CSVQKGGAGTNEKLFF.

The V call is TRBV4-1, the J call TRBJ2-1; 10 bases line up with TRBD1. With V trimmed by 2 bases and J by 4 bases, 5 bases remained unmatched. Germline CDR1 and CDR2: MGHRA and YSYEKL. CDR3 length equals 16 residues. In nucleotides, the CDR3 is TGCGCCAGCAGCCAACCCGGGACAGGGGCTTACAATGAGCAGTTCTTC. Protein: CASSQPGTGAYNEQFF.

The chain employs TRBV2 and TRBJ2-7, with TRBD1 as a possible D gene (5 bases). This CDR3 comprises 13 residues. Germline V gene lookup returns CDR1 SNHLY and CDR2 FYNNEI. Trimming pared 3 bases from V and 4 bases from J, leaving 10 bases between. The CDR3 reads CASSDYRLYEQYF. In nucleotides, the CDR3 is TGTGCCAGCAGTGATTACAGGCTATACGAGCAGTACTTC.

A single count supports this clone. This sequence joins TRBV7-3 and TRBJ2-1; 7 bases map to TRBD2. In germline, CDR1 is SGHTA, CDR2 FQGTGA. This CDR3 contains 13 residues. J was trimmed by 8 bases and V by 5 bases; bases with no gene match: 6. CDR3 bases: TGTGCCAGCAGCCCCCAGCGGGGCGATGAGCAGTTCTTC. As protein: CASSPQRGDEQFF. The variable domain in full, completed from reference TRBV7-3 and TRBJ2-1, reads GAGVSQTPSNKVTEKGKYVELRCDPISGHTALYWYRQSLGQGPEFLIYFQGTGAADDSGLPNDRFFAVRPEGSVSTLKIQRTERGDSAVYLCASSPQRGDEQFFGPGTRLTVL.

This clone has a single count. The chain combines TRBV11-3 with TRBJ2-4; possibly TRBD1 for D (7 bases). CDR1 is SGHNT and CDR2 is YENEEA in the germline V gene. The CDR3 covers 17 residues. V lost 3 bases to trimming and J lost 0 bases, with 15 bases between them. CDR3 protein: CASSFRGTDLAKNIQYF. The CDR3 DNA sequence: TGTGCCAGCAGCTTCCGGGGGACAGACTTAGCCAAAAACATTCAGTACTTC.

This clone was observed a handful of times. The chain links TRBV9 to TRBJ1-1; 7 bases are a match to TRBD1. V lost 4 bases to trimming and J lost 0 bases; unmatched junction nucleotides: 6. Germline V gene lookup returns CDR1 SGDLS and CDR2 YYNGEE. The CDR3 runs 15 residues. CDR3 sequence reads: CASSTPGGMNTEAFF. The CDR3 bases are TGTGCCAGCAGCACCCCAGGGGGAATGAACACTGAAGCTTTCTTT.

The chain employs TRBV18 and TRBJ2-2; no firm D call. Germline CDR1 is KGHSH and CDR2 is LQKENI. The CDR3 covers 19 residues. Trimming removed 0 bases from V and 4 bases from J, with 21 bases in between. The CDR3, as DNA: TGTGCCAGCTCACCACCGAATAGACCGACCCTACGAGGCACCGGGGAGCTGTTTTTT. Protein product: CASSPPNRPTLRGTGELFF.

This clone was observed a single time. The chain employs TRBV29-1 and TRBJ2-1; TRBD2 matches at 9 bases. This CDR3 has 17 residues. The germline CDR1 and CDR2 sequences are SQVTM and ANQGSEA. With 5 bases clipped from V and 2 bases from J, the junction kept 13 bases outside the gene matches. CDR3 protein: CSVPTRGGAGAYNEQFF. CDR3 nucleotide sequence: TGCAGCGTTCCGACTCGCGGGGGGGCCGGGGCCTACAATGAGCAGTTCTTC.

This sequence joins TRBV28 and TRBJ2-7; the D gene is possibly TRBD1 (6 bases). V dropped 1 base and J dropped 3 bases, with 13 bases sitting between them. The CDR3 contains 15 residues. The germline V gene encodes CDR1 MDHEN and CDR2 SYDVKM. The CDR3 DNA sequence: TGTGCCAGCAGTTTATCGCCAGGGGCACACTACGAGCAGTACTTC. It translates to CASSLSPGAHYEQYF. The whole variable domain, filled in from reference TRBV28 and TRBJ2-7, reads DVKVTQSSRYLVKRTGEKVFLECVQDMDHENMFWYRQDPGLGLRLIYFSYDVKMKEKGDIPEGYSVSREKKERFSLILESASTNQTSMYLCASSLSPGAHYEQYFGPGTRLTVT.

This rearrangement joins TRBV19 to TRBJ2-1; D is ambiguous. Germline CDR1 is LNHDA and CDR2 is SQIVND (reference sequence). Deletions cut 5 bases from V and 2 bases from J, with 7 bases between. This CDR3 has 13 residues. The CDR3 loop is CASSRGPYNEQFF. The CDR3 coding sequence is TGTGCCAGTAGTCGCGGCCCCTACAATGAGCAGTTCTTC.

The V gene is TRBV4-1, the J gene TRBJ2-3; TRBD2 matches 9 bases. The CDR3 contains 19 residues. Trimming cost V 2 bases and J 5 bases; bases outside gene matches: 17. Germline V gene data show CDR1 as MGHRA and CDR2 as YSYEKL. In DNA, the CDR3 is TGCGCCAGCAGCCAACCAAAAGGGCCCGGCGGGGGGGCCCTAGATACGCAGTATTTT. Protein sequence: CASSQPKGPGGGALDTQYF.

Note on this clone: Other nucleotide sequences in the sample specify the same CDR3. The chain has TRBV5-1 and TRBJ1-6, with D possibly matching TRBD1 (5 bases). Per germline, CDR1 SGHRS and CDR2 YFSETQ. Trimming took off 0 bases at V and 6 bases at J, with 10 bases between the two ends. This CDR3 is built from 15 residues. Written as DNA, the CDR3 is TGCGCCAGCAGCTTGGGAGCCCAGGGTAATTCACCCCTCCACTTT. It specifies CASSLGAQGNSPLHF.

The chain uses TRBV2 and TRBJ2-7, with 7 nucleotides matching TRBD2. The CDR3 sequence is 12 residues long. Looked up from germline, CDR1 is SNHLY and CDR2 is FYNNEI. The junction had 2 bases not matched to a gene; V was cut back by 3 bases and J by 6 bases. The CDR3 loop reads CASSESGAEQYF. Here the CDR3 DNA reads TGTGCCAGCAGTGAGAGCGGGGCCGAGCAGTACTTC.

J is TRBJ2-7 and V is TRBV2, with D perhaps matching TRBD2 (6 bases). The CDR3 length is 12 residues. V lost 4 bases, J lost 7 bases, and 11 bases lay in between. The germline gives CDR1 SNHLY, CDR2 FYNNEI. CDR3 coding DNA: TGTGCCAGCAGTGGAGGGGCGGGGGAGCAGTACTTC. Residues: CASSGGAGEQYF.